Following are 13 T cell receptor beta chains from one sample sequenced in a study of T cell clonality in common variable immunodeficiency. The data were produced by immunoSEQ multiplex PCR, yet TCRdb's version contains in-frame clones alone and is incomplete. The sample yields tens of thousands of clones, without any singletons. Sequenced input: peripheral blood mononuclear cells. Source of these receptors: a person aged 18 to 75 in good health.

This clone has ten or more counts. With the read ending 3 residues before the CDR3 end, the germline J gene is used to fill in that end. The chain is built from TRBV5-1 and TRBJ1-2; 9 nucleotides line up with TRBD1. With V trimmed by 3 bases and J by 4 bases, 7 bases remained unmatched. This CDR3 contains 15 residues. Germline V gene lookup returns CDR1 SGHRS and CDR2 YFSETQ. This chain's CDR3 is CASSSGTGLFYGYTF. CDR3 DNA, as far as it was read: TGCGCCAGCAGCTCAGGGACAGGGTTATTCTATGGC.

This clone was seen at least ten times. The DNA ends 3 residues before the CDR3 does, and the rest of the CDR3 is filled in from the germline J gene. The chain links TRBV10-1 to TRBJ1-2; 11 nucleotides match TRBD1. CDR1 is WNHNN and CDR2 is SYGVQD in the germline V gene (reference sequence). The CDR3 loop spans 13 amino acids. The CDR3 loop is CASRGQGASDYTF. The CDR3 DNA, read in part, is TGCGCCAGCCGCGGACAGGGGGCGTCTGAC.

This clone has ten or more counts. The sequence runs out 3 residues before the end of the CDR3; the remainder is reconstructed from the germline J gene. The rearrangement uses TRBV5-1 and TRBJ1-2, with TRBD1 matching over 7 bases. The CDR3 consists of 14 residues. The germline gives CDR1 SGHRS, CDR2 YFSETQ. J lost 2 bases, V lost 4 bases, and 5 bases had no gene match. This CDR3 is CASSRDSLNYGYTF. CDR3 DNA (partial): TGCGCCAGCAGCAGGGACAGCTTAAACTATGGC. The whole variable domain, filled in from reference TRBV5-1 and TRBJ1-2, reads KAGVTQTPRYLIKTRGQQVTLSCSPISGHRSVSWYQQTPGQGLQFLFEYFSETQRNKGNFPGRFSGRQFSNSRSEMNVSTLELGDSALYLCASSRDSLNYGYTFGSGTRLTVV.

This clone showed up many times. Read data end 3 residues before the CDR3 end; the end is taken from the germline J gene. The chain has TRBV7-9 and TRBJ2-1, with 11 positions matching TRBD2. The CDR3 covers 15 residues. V lost 1 base, J lost 7 bases, and 3 bases stayed unmatched. Germline V gene lookup returns CDR1 SEHNR and CDR2 FQNEAQ (reference sequence). The CDR3 DNA, read in part, is TGTGCCAGCAGCTTAGTCACTAGCGGGAGAAATGAG. It encodes CASSLVTSGRNE. The CDR3 as a whole reads CASSLVTSGRNEQFF.

Ten or more counts support this clone. Read coverage stops 3 residues before the CDR3 terminus; the germline J gene supplies the remainder. The chain joins TRBV7-3 to TRBJ2-5; D is possibly TRBD1 or TRBD2 (7 bases each). From germline, CDR1 is SGHTA and CDR2 FQGTGA. The V end was cut by 2 bases, the J end by 6 bases, with 19 bases between. The CDR3 covers 16 residues. Incomplete CDR3 DNA: TGTGCCAGCAGCTTAGGAGCGGGACAGTTGGGTCAGACC. It yields the protein CASSLGAGQLGQT. The full CDR3 is CASSLGAGQLGQTQYF.

In the case of this clone: The read halts 3 residues ahead of the CDR3 end, with the missing end drawn from the germline J gene. This sequence joins TRBV5-1 and TRBJ2-3; D not resolved. CDR1 is SGHRS and CDR2 is YFSETQ in the germline V gene. The CDR3 contains 13 residues. V was pared by 2 bases and J by 1 base, with 5 bases between. This chain's CDR3 is CASSFQGTDTQYF. The sequenced part of the CDR3 DNA is TGCGCCAGCAGCTTCCAGGGCACAGATACG.

Ten or more counts support this clone. The read ends 3 residues before the CDR3 terminus; that terminus is restored from the germline J gene. This sequence joins TRBV5-5 and TRBJ2-1, with D possibly being TRBD2 (6 bases). Germline V gene lookup returns CDR1 SGHKS and CDR2 YYEKEE (reference sequence). This CDR3 contains 15 residues. The ends were cut back, 0 bases at V and 3 bases at J, with 10 bases in the middle. Partial CDR3 DNA: TGTGCCAGCAGCTTGGTGTCCGGGGGCTACAATGAG. It specifies CASSLVSGGYNE. In full, the CDR3 reads CASSLVSGGYNEQFF.

This clone has at least ten counts. The read ends 3 residues shy of where the CDR3 ends; the end is completed using the germline J gene. The V and J genes are TRBV12-3 or TRBV12-4 and TRBJ1-2, with a possible D match to TRBD1 (5 bases). With 4 bases removed from V and 5 bases from J, the gap between germline ends came to 11 bases. The CDR3 runs to 13 residues. CDR3 in amino acids: CASSSDTRYGYTF. The CDR3 bases that were read are TGTGCCAGCAGTTCGGACACGAGGTATGGC.

This clone came up many times. From the germline J gene comes the end of the CDR3, since the read stops 3 residues before it. This chain links TRBV20-1 with TRBJ2-2; D remains unclear. CDR1 is DFQATT, CDR2 SNEGSKA, per germline (reference sequence). Deletions cut 6 bases from V and 3 bases from J, with 8 bases between. CDR3 length: 12 residues. CDR3 loop: CSANKHTGELFF. Partial CDR3 DNA: TGCAGTGCCAATAAGCACACCGGGGAG.

Regarding this clone: The read comes to an end 3 residues before the CDR3 does, leaving the germline J gene to fill in the end. The V call is TRBV20-1, the J call TRBJ2-7; D not resolved. CDR1 is DFQATT, CDR2 SNEGSKA, per germline (reference sequence). The V gene lost 5 bases and the J gene lost 0 bases, with 8 bases spanning the gap. The CDR3 is made up of 12 amino acids. CDR3 sequence: CSAETASYEQYF. Incomplete CDR3 DNA: TGCAGTGCTGAAACAGCCTCCTACGAG.

This clone has ten or more counts. The read falls 3 residues short of the CDR3 end, and the missing part is taken from the germline J gene. The J gene is TRBJ2-7, the V gene TRBV5-1; 8 bases are a match to TRBD1. The J segment lost 4 bases and the V segment lost 1 base, leaving 25 bases of the junction unmatched. The CDR3 extends over 21 amino acids. Germline V lookup: CDR1 SGHRS, CDR2 YFSETQ. CDR3 residues: CASSLITGAGGEPRSPYEQYF. Partial CDR3 DNA: TGCGCCAGCAGCTTGATAACGGGGGCAGGGGGCGAACCTCGGTCTCCTTACGAG.

This clone was counted ten times or more. The read finishes 3 residues shy of the CDR3 end, and the germline J gene is used to complete it. The chain couples TRBV6-2 or TRBV6-3 to TRBJ1-6, with D perhaps TRBD1 (6 bases). V lost 6 bases and J lost 11, with 23 bases in between. The CDR3 length is 16 residues. Looked up from germline, CDR1 is MNHEY and CDR2 is SVGEGT. The CDR3 DNA, read in part, is TGTGCCAGCAGACTCGGGGGGGCAGGGCGGCGTCCACCC. Residues: CASRLGGAGRRPP. The entire CDR3 protein is CASRLGGAGRRPPLHF.

A remark on this clone: The read ends 3 residues shy of where the CDR3 ends; the end is completed using the germline J gene. The V and J genes are TRBV5-1 and TRBJ1-2, with 12 bases fitting TRBD1. CDR1 is SGHRS and CDR2 is YFSETQ in the germline V gene. The CDR3 consists of 17 residues. The CDR3 region is CASSLFGTGGSSYEYTF. The DNA read from the CDR3 is TGCGCCAGCAGCTTGTTTGGGACAGGGGGCAGCTCCTACGAG.